The clone carrying this TCR beta chain has at least ten counts. Germline CDR1 is DFQATT and CDR2 is SNEGSKA (reference sequence). The V end lost 4 bases, the J end lost 6 bases, and 23 bases lay between the germline ends. The CDR3 totals 16 residues. These data come from a study of T-cell reconstitution after alpha-beta-depleted transplantation in children. Unique molecular identifiers were used in preparing the TCRbeta library. TCRdb ran MiXCR on the PCR reads and lists one entry per CDR3 protein. The table lists about 260,000 distinct CDR3 sequences, 7.5% to 9.5% of them singletons. Sequenced here: PBMCs, mostly from graft donor cells, sampled 180 days after TCRalphabeta/CD19-depleted stem cell transplant. This TCR was recovered from a male patient under 18 who had a stem cell transplant for acute lymphoblastic leukemia, so the T cells may come from the graft donor. The rearrangement uses TRBV20-1 and TRBJ2-3, with no clear D. CDR3 bases: TGCAGTGCTACCTCTCCCCGACCCCTGGATGTCGATACGCAGTATTTT. Translation gives CSATSPRPLDVDTQYF.